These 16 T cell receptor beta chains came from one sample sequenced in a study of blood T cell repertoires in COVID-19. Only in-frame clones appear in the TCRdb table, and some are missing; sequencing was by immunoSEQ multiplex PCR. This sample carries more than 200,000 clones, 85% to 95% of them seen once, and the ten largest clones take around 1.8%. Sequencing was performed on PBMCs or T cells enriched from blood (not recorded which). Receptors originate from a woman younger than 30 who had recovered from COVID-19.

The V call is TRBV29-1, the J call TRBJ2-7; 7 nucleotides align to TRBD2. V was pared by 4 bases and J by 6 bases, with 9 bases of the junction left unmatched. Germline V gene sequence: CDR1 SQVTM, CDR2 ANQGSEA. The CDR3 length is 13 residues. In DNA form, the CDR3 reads TGCAGCGTTGCGAGGGAGGGCCGAGGCGAGCAGTACTTC. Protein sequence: CSVAREGRGEQYF.

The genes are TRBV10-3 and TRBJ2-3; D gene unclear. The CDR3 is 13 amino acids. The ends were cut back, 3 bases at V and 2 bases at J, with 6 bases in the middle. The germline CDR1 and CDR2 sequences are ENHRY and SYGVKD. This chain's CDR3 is CAISERDTDTQYF. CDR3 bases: TGTGCCATCAGTGAACGAGACACAGATACGCAGTATTTT.

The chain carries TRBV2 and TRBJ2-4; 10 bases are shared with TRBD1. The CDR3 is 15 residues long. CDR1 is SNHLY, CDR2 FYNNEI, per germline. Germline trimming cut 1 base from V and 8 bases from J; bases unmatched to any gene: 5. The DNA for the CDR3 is TGTGCCAGCAGTGAAGGGACAGGGGGACAGGACATTCAGTACTTC. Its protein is CASSEGTGGQDIQYF.

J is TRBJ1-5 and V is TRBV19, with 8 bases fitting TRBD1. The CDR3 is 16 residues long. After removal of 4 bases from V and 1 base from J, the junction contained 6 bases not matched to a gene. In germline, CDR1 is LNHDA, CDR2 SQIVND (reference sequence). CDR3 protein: CASSRRTGLSNQPQHF. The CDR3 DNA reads TGTGCCAGTAGTAGACGGACAGGGCTGAGCAATCAGCCCCAGCATTTT.

The CDR3 DNA follows: TGTGCCAGCAGCTCAACAGGCTCTCAGCCCCAGCATTTT. Translated: CASSSTGSQPQHF. J is TRBJ1-5 and V is TRBV13, with D possibly matching TRBD1 (5 bases). Trimming pared 4 bases from V and 6 bases from J, leaving 10 bases between. From germline, CDR1 is PRHDT and CDR2 FYEKMQ (reference sequence). This CDR3 spans 13 amino acids.

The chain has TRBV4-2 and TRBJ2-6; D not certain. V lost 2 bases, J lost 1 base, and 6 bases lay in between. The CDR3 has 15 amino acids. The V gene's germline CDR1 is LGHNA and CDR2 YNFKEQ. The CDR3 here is CASSQRDSGANVLTF. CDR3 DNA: TGTGCCAGCAGCCAACGCGATTCTGGGGCCAACGTCCTGACTTTC.

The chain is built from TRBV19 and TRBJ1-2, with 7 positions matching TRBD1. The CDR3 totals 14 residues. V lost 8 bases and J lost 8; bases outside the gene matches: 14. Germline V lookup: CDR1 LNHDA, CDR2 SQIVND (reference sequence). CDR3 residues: CASHPMDRRTGYTF. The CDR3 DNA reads TGTGCCAGTCATCCAATGGACAGGCGTACGGGCTACACCTTC.

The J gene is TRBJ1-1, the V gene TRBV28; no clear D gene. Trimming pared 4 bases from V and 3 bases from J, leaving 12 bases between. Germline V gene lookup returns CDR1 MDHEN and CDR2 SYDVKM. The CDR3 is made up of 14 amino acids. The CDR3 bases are TGTGCCAGCAGTTCAAATTGGCAGTACACTGAAGCTTTCTTT. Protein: CASSSNWQYTEAFF.

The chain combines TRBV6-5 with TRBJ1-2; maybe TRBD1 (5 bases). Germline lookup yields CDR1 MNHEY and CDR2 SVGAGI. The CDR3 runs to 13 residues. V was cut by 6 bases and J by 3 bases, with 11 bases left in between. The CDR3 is CASSLRGHYGYTF. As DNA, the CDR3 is TGTGCCAGCAGCCTAAGGGGCCACTATGGCTACACCTTC.

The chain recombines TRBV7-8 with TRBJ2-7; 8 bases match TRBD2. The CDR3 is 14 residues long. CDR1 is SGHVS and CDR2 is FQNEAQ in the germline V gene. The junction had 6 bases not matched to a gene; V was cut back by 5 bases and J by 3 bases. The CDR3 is CASSALSGSYEQYF. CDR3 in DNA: TGTGCCAGCAGCGCTTTAAGCGGGAGCTACGAGCAGTACTTC. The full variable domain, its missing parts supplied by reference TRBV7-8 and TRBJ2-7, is GAGVSQSPRYKVAKRGQDVALRCDPISGHVSLFWYQQALGQGPEFLTYFQNEAQLDKSGLPSDRFFAERPEGSVSTLKIQRTQQEDSAVYLCASSALSGSYEQYFGPGTRLTVT.

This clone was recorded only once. The CDR3 reads CAIEWRTPSYEQYF. In nucleotides, the CDR3 is TGTGCCATCGAATGGAGGACCCCCTCCTACGAGCAGTACTTC. This chain uses TRBV10-3 with TRBJ2-7; D might be TRBD2 (5 bases). Germline V gives CDR1 ENHRY, CDR2 SYGVKD. V lost 8 bases, J lost 0 bases, and 14 bases lay in between. There are 14 residues in the CDR3.

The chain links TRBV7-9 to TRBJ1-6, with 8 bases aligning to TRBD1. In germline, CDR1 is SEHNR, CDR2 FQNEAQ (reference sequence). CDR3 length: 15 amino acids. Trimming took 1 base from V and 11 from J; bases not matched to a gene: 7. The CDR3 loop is CASSLVTGGRPPLHF. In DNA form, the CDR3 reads TGTGCCAGCAGCTTAGTCACAGGGGGGAGGCCACCCCTCCACTTT.

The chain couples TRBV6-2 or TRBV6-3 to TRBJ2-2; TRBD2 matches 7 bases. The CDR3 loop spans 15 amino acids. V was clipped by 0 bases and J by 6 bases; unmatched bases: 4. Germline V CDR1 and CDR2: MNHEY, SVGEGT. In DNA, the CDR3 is TGTGCCAGCAGTTACTCGGCGGGAGAGGCCGGGGAGCTGTTTTTT. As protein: CASSYSAGEAGELFF.

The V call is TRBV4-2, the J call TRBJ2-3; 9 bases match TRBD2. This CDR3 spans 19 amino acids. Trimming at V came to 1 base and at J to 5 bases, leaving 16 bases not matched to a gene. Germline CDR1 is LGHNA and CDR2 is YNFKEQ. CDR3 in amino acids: CASSQGSGHGSGGRDTQYF. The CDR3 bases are TGTGCCAGCAGCCAAGGTTCTGGGCATGGTAGCGGGGGAAGAGATACGCAGTATTTT.

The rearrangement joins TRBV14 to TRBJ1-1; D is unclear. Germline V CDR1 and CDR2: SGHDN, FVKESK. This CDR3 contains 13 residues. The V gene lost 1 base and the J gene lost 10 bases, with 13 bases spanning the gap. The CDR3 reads CASSQGTERGAFF. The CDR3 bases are TGTGCCAGCAGCCAAGGAACGGAGCGGGGAGCTTTCTTT.

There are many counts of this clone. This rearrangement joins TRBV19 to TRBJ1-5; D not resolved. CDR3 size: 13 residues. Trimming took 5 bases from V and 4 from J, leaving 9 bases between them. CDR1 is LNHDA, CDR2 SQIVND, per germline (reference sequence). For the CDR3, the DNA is TGTGCCAGTAGTTACAGTGTAAATCAGCCCCAGCATTTT. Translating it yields CASSYSVNQPQHF.